This TCR beta chain was obtained from a study of blood T cell repertoires in COVID-19. Trimming cost V 1 base and J 1 base, with 7 bases left between them. Germline V lookup: CDR1 SGHTA, CDR2 FQGNSA. The length of the CDR3 is 14 residues. Participants, about 18 to 100 years old, spanned 24 US areas. The method was immunoSEQ multiplex PCR; TCRdb's version includes in-frame clones alone and lacks a portion of them. Of approximately 240,000 clones detected, about 86% appear once; the ten largest clones hold approximately 1.4%. The origin of this receptor is a middle-aged woman with acute COVID-19. The gene calls are TRBV7-2 and TRBJ1-2; TRBD1 might be the D (6 bases). The sequenced sample consisted of PBMCs or T cells enriched from blood (not recorded which). DNA for the CDR3: TGTGCCAGCAGCTTAGGGACAGTTAACTATGGCTACACCTTC. Residues: CASSLGTVNYGYTF.